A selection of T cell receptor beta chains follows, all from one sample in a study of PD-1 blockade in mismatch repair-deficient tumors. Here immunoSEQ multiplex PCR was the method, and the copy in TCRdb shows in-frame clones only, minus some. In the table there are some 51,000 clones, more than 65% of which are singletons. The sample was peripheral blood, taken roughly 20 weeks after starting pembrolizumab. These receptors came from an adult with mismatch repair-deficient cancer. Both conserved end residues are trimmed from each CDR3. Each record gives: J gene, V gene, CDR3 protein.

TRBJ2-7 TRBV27 ASSPTSGRAYEQY
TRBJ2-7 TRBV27 ASSVLRDYEQY
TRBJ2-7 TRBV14 ASSQGPGASYEQY
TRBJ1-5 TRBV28 ASTQGQVSNQPQH
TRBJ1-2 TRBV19 ASNRDGYGYT
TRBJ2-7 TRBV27 ASSLSAGVGEQY
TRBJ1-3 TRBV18 ASSIQQRSTSGNTIY
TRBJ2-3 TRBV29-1 SVEVAGGSDTQY
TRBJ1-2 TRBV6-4 ASSEFYPNSGQGSAGYT
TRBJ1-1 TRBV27 ASSFGTGRGNTEAF
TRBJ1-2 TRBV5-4 ASSSRTGQYSSYT
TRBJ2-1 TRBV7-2 ASSPRTSGRAGEQF
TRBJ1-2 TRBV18 ASSSEGNYGYT
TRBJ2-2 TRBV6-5 AGSQFANTGELF
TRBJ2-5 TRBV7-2 ASSPDRGLWETQY
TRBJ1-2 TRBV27 ASSLKVRHYGYT
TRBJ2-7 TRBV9 ASSLSTDTYEQY
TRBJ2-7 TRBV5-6 ASSVRAGAYEQY
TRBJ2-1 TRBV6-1 ASSEGSQPLRDPSYNEQF
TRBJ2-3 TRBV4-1 ASSQDEASGTDTQY
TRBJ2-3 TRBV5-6 ASSYPPGLAATDTQY
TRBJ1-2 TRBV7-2 ASSLLEGQVYGYT
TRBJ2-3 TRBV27 ASSTRDGVLHTDTQY
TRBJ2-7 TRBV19 ASRLGQGAYEQY
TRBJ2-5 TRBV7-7 ASSPAGQNQETQY
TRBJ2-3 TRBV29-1 SVLRGTDTQY
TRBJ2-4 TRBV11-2 ASSFSTSGRGNIQY
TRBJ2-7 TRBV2 ASKTGGFSGRRSYEQY
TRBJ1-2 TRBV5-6 ASSLEGQGLGGYT
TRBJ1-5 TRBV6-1 ASSDYRVGQPQH
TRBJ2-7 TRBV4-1 ASSPTGLLGEQY
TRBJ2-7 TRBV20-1 SARGGIEQY
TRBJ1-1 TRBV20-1 SARGKSEAF
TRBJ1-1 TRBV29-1 SVEEGGRNTEAF
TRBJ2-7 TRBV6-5 ASRGSTGSYEQY
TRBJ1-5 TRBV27 ASSPVGTRPQH
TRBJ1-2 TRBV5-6 ASSLAVGIDYGYT
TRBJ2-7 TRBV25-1 ASSHHWGGSFSEQY
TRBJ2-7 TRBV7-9 ASSLGSGRSYEQY
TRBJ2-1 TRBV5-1 ASSLSSGRQDEQF
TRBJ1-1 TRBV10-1 ASSRGTGPEGTEAF
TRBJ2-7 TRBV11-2 ASSPSSSGRAREQY
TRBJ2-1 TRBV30 AWSVSVEGNEQF
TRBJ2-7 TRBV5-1 ASSWGQTYEQY
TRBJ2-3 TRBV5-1 ASRQTSGSNTDTQY
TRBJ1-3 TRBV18 ASSATRTAAGNTIY
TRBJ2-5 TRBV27 ASSLISKGETQY
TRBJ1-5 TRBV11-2 ASSLGPSWTQH
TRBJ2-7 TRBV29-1 SVDPGQGAYEQY
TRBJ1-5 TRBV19 ASSYRGQPQH
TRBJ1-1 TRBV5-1 ASSYDRNTEAF
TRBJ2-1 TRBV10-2 ASRGQGGNEQF
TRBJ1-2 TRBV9 ASSVQGFGYT
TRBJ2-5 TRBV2 ASTGTSGSLKTQY
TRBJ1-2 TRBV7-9 ASSLARGDYGYT
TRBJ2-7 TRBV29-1 SVEIQASYEQY
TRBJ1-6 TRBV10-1 ASIVVGSSPLH
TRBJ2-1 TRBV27 ASSFRTGGQQF
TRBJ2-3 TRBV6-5 ALWGVTDTQY